The source of this T cell receptor (beta chain) is a study of T cells in Graves' hyperthyroidism and ophthalmopathy. Amplified TCR beta CDR3 regions came from RNA transcripts. HTBI primers were the set used in a first-round RT-PCR of the TCR CDR3. TCRdb reanalysed the multiplex PCR reads using MiXCR and keeps one entry per CDR3 protein. Of 250,000 to 300,000 distinct CDR3 sequences listed, roughly 15% are singletons. The CDR3 spans 15 residues. The ends lost 6 bases at V and 2 bases at J; junction bases unmatched: 9. Germline loops: CDR1 MDHEN, CDR2 SYDVKM. The sequence came from a woman between 40 and 55 years old with Graves' hyperthyroidism that later progressed to Graves' ophthalmopathy. Input material: blood. The chain couples TRBV28 to TRBJ2-7; 8 bases agree with TRBD1. The CDR3 loop reads CASSDWRDRTYEQYF. CDR3 bases: TGTGCCAGCAGCGACTGGCGGGACAGGACCTACGAGCAGTACTTC.